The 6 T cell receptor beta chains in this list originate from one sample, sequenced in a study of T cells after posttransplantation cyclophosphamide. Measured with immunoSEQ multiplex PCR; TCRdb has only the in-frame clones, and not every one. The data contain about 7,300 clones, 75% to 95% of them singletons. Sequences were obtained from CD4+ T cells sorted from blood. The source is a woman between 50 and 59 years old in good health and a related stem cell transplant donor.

The CDR3 nucleotides are TGTGCCTGGAGTATGGTCTTGGGACAGGGCTCACCCCTCCACTTT. It translates to CAWSMVLGQGSPLHF. The chain is built from TRBV30 and TRBJ1-6; the match to TRBD1 covers 9 bases. Germline V lookup: CDR1 GTSNPN, CDR2 SVGIG (reference sequence). The CDR3 covers 15 residues. With V trimmed by 2 bases and J by 10 bases, 9 bases remained unmatched.

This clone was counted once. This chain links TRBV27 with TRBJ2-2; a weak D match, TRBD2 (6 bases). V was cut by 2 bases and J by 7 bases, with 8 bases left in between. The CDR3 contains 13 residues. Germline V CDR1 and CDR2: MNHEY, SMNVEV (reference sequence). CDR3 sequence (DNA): TGTGCCAGCAGTTTACGGGGGAACGGGGAGCTGTTTTTT. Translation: CASSLRGNGELFF.

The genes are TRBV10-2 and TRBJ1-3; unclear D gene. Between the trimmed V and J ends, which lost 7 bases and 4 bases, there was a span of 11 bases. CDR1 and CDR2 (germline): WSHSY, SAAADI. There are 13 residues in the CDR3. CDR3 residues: CASTEPRGNTIYF. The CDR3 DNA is TGCGCCAGCACCGAACCCAGGGGAAACACCATATATTTT.

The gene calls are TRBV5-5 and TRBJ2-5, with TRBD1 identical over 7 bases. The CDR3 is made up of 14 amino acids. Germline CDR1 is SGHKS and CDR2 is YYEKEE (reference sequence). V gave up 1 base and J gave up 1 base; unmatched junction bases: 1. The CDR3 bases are TGTGCCAGCAGCTTGAACAGGGGCCAAGAGACCCAGTACTTC. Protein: CASSLNRGQETQYF. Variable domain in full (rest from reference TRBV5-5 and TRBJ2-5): DAGVTQSPTHLIKTRGQQVTLRCSPISGHKSVSWYQQVLGQGPQFIFQYYEKEERGRGNFPDRFSARQFPNYSSELNVNALLLGDSALYLCASSLNRGQETQYFGPGTRLLVL.

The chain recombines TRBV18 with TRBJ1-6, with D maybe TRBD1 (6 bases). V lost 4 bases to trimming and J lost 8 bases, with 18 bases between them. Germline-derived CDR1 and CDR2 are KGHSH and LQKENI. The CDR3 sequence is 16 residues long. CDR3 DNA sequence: TGTGCCAGCTCACGATTGAACGCAGGGGAACATTCACCCCTCCACTTT. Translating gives CASSRLNAGEHSPLHF.

The CDR3 nucleotides read TGTGCCAGCAGGGGACAGGGGGCGGACACTGAAGCTTTCTTT. It encodes CASRGQGADTEAFF. The rearrangement joins TRBV25-1 to TRBJ1-1; TRBD1 aligns across 12 bases. V lost 6 bases to trimming and J lost 3 bases; unmatched junction nucleotides: 2. There are 14 residues in the CDR3. CDR1 and CDR2 from the germline V gene are MGHDK and SYGVNS.